This entry describes one T cell receptor (beta chain). One end of the junction is discordant with germline, which a read error may explain. Other DNA sequences in the same sample also yield this CDR3. TCRdb keeps only in-frame clones here, not all; method: immunoSEQ multiplex PCR. The sample shows roughly 90,000 clones, around 91% of them seen only once. This sample is part of a study of T cell responses to AZD1222 COVID-19 vaccine. The CDR3 is 15 amino acids. The germline gives CDR1 SNHLY, CDR2 FYNNEI. This receptor was taken from an adult who received the AZD1222 COVID-19 vaccine. The chain joins TRBV2 to TRBJ2-2, with TRBD1 as a possible D gene (5 bases). The sample consisted of peripheral blood, taken 28 days after the second AZD1222 dose. CDR3 sequence: CASSGQGPNTGELFF. The CDR3, as DNA: TGTGCCAGCAGTGGGCAGGGTCCGAACACCGGAGAGCTGTTTTTT.